This T cell receptor beta chain was sequenced for a study of B cell selection in AIRE deficiency. Conventional CD4 T cells were sorted as CD4+CD127+ cells. Authors' data handling: About 9.9x10^4 patient and about 130,000 healthy donor in-frame TCRbeta sequences came from conventional T cells. Generated by immunoSEQ multiplex PCR, the TCRdb table keeps only in-frame clones and is missing some. D and trimming come from the DNA, and the V and J calls and clone size come from that table. The repertoire holds about 25,000 clones, with 96% as singletons. What was sequenced was CD4+CD127+ conventional T cells sorted from PBMCs. This clonotype was obtained from a human donor in good health.

This chain's CDR3 is CASSSLRQGTGELFF. The CDR3 nucleotides read TGTGCCAGCAGCTCCCTCCGACAGGGGACCGGGGAGCTGTTTTTT. The chain employs TRBV7-3 and TRBJ2-2, with 8 bases that match TRBD1. The ends lost 4 bases at V and 5 bases at J; junction bases unmatched: 6. Germline-derived CDR1 and CDR2 are SGHTA and FQGTGA. The CDR3 spans 15 residues.